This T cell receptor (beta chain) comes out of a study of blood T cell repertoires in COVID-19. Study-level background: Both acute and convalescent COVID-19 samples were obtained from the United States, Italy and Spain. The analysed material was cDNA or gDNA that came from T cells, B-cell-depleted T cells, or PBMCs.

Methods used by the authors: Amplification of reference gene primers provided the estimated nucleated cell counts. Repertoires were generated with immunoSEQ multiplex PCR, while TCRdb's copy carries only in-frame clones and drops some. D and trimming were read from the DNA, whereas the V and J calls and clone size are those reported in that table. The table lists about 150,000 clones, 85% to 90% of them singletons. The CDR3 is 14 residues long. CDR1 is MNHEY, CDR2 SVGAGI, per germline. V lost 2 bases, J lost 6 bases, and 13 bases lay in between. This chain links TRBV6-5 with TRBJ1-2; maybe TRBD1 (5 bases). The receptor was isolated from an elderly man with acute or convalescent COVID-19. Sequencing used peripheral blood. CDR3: CASSYRDTGDGYTF. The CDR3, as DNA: TGTGCCAGCAGTTACCGAGACACGGGGGATGGCTACACCTTC.